The 8 T cell receptor beta chains below come from one sample, sequenced in a study of long-term antiretroviral therapy in people with HIV. Survey-level resolution applied to immunoSEQ assay v3.0. Some clones are missing from TCRdb's copy, which holds only in-frame ones; the method was immunoSEQ multiplex PCR. The table includes some 45,000 clones, more than 75% detected once. The sample consisted of unsorted PBMCs, taken 0.1 years before starting antiretroviral therapy. All receptors come from a woman aged 45-59 years with HIV.

V usage is TRBV30 and J usage is TRBJ1-1; possible D gene TRBD1, 6 bases. With 4 bases removed from V and 12 bases from J, the gap between germline ends came to 21 bases. The CDR3 totals 13 residues. Germline-derived CDR1 and CDR2 are GTSNPN and SVGIG (reference sequence). CDR3 residues: CAWTPSARGWTFF. The CDR3 coding sequence is TGTGCCTGGACCCCCTCGGCCAGGGGATGGACTTTCTTT.

The V and J genes are TRBV28 and TRBJ1-6; possibly TRBD1 for D (6 bases). The germline V gene has CDR1 MDHEN and CDR2 SYDVKM. The CDR3 has 15 residues. Trimming stripped 2 bases from V and 9 bases from J, with 14 bases between. The chain's CDR3 is CASSLNTGQGSPLHF. CDR3 coding DNA: TGTGCCAGCAGTTTAAATACAGGGCAGGGTTCACCCCTCCACTTT.

This chain links TRBV7-7 with TRBJ2-3, with 8 bases aligning to TRBD2. CDR1 is SSHAT, CDR2 FNYEAQ, per germline (reference sequence). The length of the CDR3 is 15 residues. V lost 10 bases, J lost 6 bases, and 15 bases stayed unmatched. The CDR3 region is CATSKRGISGDTQYF. The CDR3 DNA sequence: TGTGCCACCTCAAAGCGGGGGATATCGGGGGATACGCAGTATTTT.

CDR3 in DNA: TGCGCCAGCAGCCAAGAGGACAGGGGAAGGAATCAGCCCCAGCATTTT. Translating it yields CASSQEDRGRNQPQHF. The rearrangement uses TRBV4-1 and TRBJ1-5, with 9 bases identical to TRBD1. V shed 0 bases, J shed 4 bases, and the junction held 4 bases outside the gene matches. The CDR3 contains 16 residues. Germline V CDR1 and CDR2: MGHRA, YSYEKL.

J is TRBJ2-2 and V is TRBV5-5; 7 bases are a match to TRBD1. V lost 7 bases, J lost 7 bases, and 10 bases stayed unmatched. Germline CDR1 is SGHKS and CDR2 is YYEKEE (reference sequence). The CDR3 runs to 14 residues. For the CDR3, the DNA is TGTGCCAGCGAAATAGAAGGGGGCAACGGGGAGCTGTTTTTT. Protein product: CASEIEGGNGELFF.

The chain combines TRBV18 with TRBJ2-2, with D uncertain. The CDR3 runs 15 residues. Germline CDR1 reads KGHSH; CDR2 reads LQKENI. V was clipped by 2 bases and J by 0 bases, with 7 bases between them. In DNA, the CDR3 is TGTGCCAGCTCACCAACGACCCCGAACACCGGGGAGCTGTTTTTT. It specifies CASSPTTPNTGELFF. Together with reference TRBV18 and TRBJ2-2, the CDR3 gives the full variable domain: NAGVMQNPRHLVRRRGQEARLRCSPMKGHSHVYWYRQLPEEGLKFMVYLQKENIIDESGMPKERFSAEFPKEGPSILRIQQVVRGDSAAYFCASSPTTPNTGELFFGEGSRLTVL.

The chain couples TRBV27 to TRBJ1-1; 8 positions agree with TRBD1. Germline V gives CDR1 MNHEY, CDR2 SMNVEV (reference sequence). There are 16 residues in the CDR3. Trimming at V came to 7 bases and at J to 0 bases, leaving 10 bases not matched to a gene. The CDR3 nucleotides are TGTGCCAGCATACGGACAGGGTCGTTCATGAACACTGAAGCTTTCTTT. It specifies CASIRTGSFMNTEAFF.

This sequence joins TRBV25-1 and TRBJ1-1; D gene uncertain. Germline V gives CDR1 MGHDK, CDR2 SYGVNS. The CDR3 extends over 13 amino acids. V gave up 2 bases and J gave up 0 bases, with 4 bases separating them. The chain's CDR3 is CASSEKLNTEAFF. The CDR3 region has the DNA TGTGCCAGCAGTGAAAAATTGAACACTGAAGCTTTCTTT.